The present TCR beta chain was sequenced within a study of patients and donors after allogeneic stem cell transplantation. This CDR3 is built from 13 residues. The germline V gene has CDR1 GTSNPN and CDR2 SVGIG (reference sequence). V was clipped by 2 bases and J by 8 bases, with 13 bases between them. TCRdb re-called the RT-PCR reads with MiXCR, one entry per CDR3 protein. The table has about a million distinct CDR3 sequences, under 20% seen once; the top ten hold roughly 6%. This TCR was sampled from a human donor who was either an allogeneic HSCT recipient or a stem cell or donor lymphocyte infusion donor (not recorded which). It is not recorded whose cells these are; they may come from a transplant donor. The chain joins TRBV30 to TRBJ1-5, with D perhaps TRBD1 (5 bases). The sample taken for sequencing was blood, either unsorted or a sorted T cell fraction (not recorded which). CDR3 coding DNA: TGTGCCTGGAGTCAGGGACCCGAGAAGCCCCAGCATTTT. This codes for CAWSQGPEKPQHF.